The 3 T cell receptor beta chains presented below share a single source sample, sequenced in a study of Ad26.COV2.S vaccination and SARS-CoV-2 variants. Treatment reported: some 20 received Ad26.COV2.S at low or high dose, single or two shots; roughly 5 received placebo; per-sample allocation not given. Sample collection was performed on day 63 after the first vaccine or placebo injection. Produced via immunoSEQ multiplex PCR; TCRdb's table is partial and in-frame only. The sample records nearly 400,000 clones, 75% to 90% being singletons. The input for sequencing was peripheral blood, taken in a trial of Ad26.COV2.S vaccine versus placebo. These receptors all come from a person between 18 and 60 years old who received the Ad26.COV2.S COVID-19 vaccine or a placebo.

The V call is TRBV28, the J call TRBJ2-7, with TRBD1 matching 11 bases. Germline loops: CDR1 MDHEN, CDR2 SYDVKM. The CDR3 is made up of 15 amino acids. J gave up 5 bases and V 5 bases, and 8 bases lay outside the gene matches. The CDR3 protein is CASSNRDRGFHEQYF. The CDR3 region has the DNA TGTGCCAGCAGTAATCGGGACAGGGGGTTCCACGAGCAGTACTTC.

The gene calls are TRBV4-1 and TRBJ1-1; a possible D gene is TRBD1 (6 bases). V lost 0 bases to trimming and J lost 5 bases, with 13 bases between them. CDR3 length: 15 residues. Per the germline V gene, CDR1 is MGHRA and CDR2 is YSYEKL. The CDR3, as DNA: TGCGCCAGCAGCCAAGATCGAATGAGGGGGACTGAAGCTTTCTTT. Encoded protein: CASSQDRMRGTEAFF.

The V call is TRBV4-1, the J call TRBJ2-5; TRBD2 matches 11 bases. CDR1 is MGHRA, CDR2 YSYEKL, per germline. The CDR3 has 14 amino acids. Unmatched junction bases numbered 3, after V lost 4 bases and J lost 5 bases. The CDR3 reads CASSPSGRWETQYF. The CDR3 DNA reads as TGCGCCAGCAGCCCTAGCGGGAGGTGGGAGACCCAGTACTTC.